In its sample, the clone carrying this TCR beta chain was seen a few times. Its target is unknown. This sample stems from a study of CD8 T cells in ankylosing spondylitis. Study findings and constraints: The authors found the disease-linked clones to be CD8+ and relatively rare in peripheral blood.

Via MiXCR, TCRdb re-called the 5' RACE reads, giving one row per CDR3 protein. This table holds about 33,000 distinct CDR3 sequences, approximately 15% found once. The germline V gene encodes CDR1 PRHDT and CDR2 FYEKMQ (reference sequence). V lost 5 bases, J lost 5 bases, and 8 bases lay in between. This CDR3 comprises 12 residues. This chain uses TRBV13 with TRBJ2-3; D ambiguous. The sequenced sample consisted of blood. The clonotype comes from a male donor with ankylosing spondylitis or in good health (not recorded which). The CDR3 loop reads CASSTLGDTQYF. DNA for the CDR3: TGTGCCAGCAGCACCCTAGGAGATACGCAGTATTTT.